This T cell receptor beta chain derives from a study of identical twins. The cDNA had a unique molecular identifier and a template-switch universal primer site. In TCRdb, the 5' RACE reads were re-called with MiXCR into one record per CDR3 protein. The repertoire has 1.5 million to 2 million distinct CDR3 sequences, more than 30% of them found once; the top ten carry over 0.25%. This clonotype was observed a few times. The CDR3 is 15 amino acids. The junction had 12 bases not matched to a gene; V was cut back by 11 bases and J by 6 bases. Germline assignment: CDR1 ENHRY and CDR2 SYGVKD. This rearrangement joins TRBV10-3 to TRBJ2-7; TRBD2 matches 14 bases. The sequenced material came from cord blood. This clonotype originated in a newborn girl in good health. The CDR3 protein is CAQITGLAGGGEQYF. The CDR3 coding sequence is TGTGCCCAAATTACCGGACTAGCGGGAGGAGGCGAGCAGTACTTC.